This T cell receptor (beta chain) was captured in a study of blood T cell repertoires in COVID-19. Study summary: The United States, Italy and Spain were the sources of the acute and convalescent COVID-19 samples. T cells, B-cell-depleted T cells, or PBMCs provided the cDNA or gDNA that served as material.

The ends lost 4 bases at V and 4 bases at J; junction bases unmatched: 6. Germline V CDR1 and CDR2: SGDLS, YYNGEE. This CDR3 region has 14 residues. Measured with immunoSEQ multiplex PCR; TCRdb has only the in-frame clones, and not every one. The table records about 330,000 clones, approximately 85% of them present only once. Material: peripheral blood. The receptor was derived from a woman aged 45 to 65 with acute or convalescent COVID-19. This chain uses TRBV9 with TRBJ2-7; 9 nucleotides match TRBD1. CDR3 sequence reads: CASSPRTGDYEQYF. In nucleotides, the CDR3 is TGTGCCAGCAGCCCGCGGACAGGGGATTACGAGCAGTACTTC.